The rows below give T cell receptor beta chains drawn from one sample of a study of T cell responses to AZD1222 COVID-19 vaccine. TCRdb's table, derived via immunoSEQ multiplex PCR, lists solely in-frame clones and lacks some. The data show some 130,000 clones, 92% seen once. Sample: peripheral blood, taken 28 days after the second AZD1222 dose. Receptors originate from an adult who received the AZD1222 COVID-19 vaccine. The CDR3 runs from the conserved cysteine through the conserved F or W. A D gene is named only where the DNA matches it firmly. Only some rows state a clone size, as once, few, many or a class for expanded clones.

TRBV28	-	-	TRBJ1-2	TGTGCCAGCAGCCTACGCACCTATGGCTACACCTTC	CASSLRTYGYTF
TRBV24-1	-	-	TRBJ2-4	TGTGCCACCAGTGATTTCTCGTATAACAGGGCTCTAGCCAAAAACATTCAGTACTTC	CATSDFSYNRALAKNIQYF
TRBV28	-	-	TRBJ1-5	TGTGCCAGCAGCCCGGGCCAGCCCGTAGATCGCCAGCCCCAGCATTTT	CASSPGQPVDRQPQHF
TRBV7-9	-	TRBD2	TRBJ2-5	TGTGCCAGCAGGAGACTAGCGGGATTGGGAGAGACCCAGTACTTC	CASRRLAGLGETQYF
TRBV6-5	once	TRBD2	TRBJ2-1	TGTGCCAGCAGTTTACACGGGACTAGCGGGTACAATGAGCAGTTCTTC	CASSLHGTSGYNEQFF
TRBV5-1	-	-	TRBJ2-1	TGCGCCAGCAGCTTGAGCTACAATGAGCAGTTCTTC	CASSLSYNEQFF
TRBV30	-	-	TRBJ1-2	TGTGCCTGGAGCCTCGGAAGTGGCTACACCTTC	CAWSLGSGYTF
TRBV4-3	-	-	TRBJ1-3	TGCGCCAGCAGCCAAGAGTCGACAGCCCATGCAAACACCATATATTTT	CASSQESTAHANTIYF
TRBV6-5	-	-	TRBJ1-6	TGTGCCAGCAGTTACCAGGAGAGGAGTTCACCCCTCCACTTT	CASSYQERSSPLHF
TRBV30	-	-	TRBJ1-6	TGTGCCTGGAGTGTACCAGGGCCGGGTATTGGGTCACCCCTCCACTTT	CAWSVPGPGIGSPLHF
TRBV6-2/TRBV6-3	-	-	TRBJ1-2	TGTGCCAGCAGTTACTCGAAAAGGGACCGATCTAACTATGGCTACACCTTC	CASSYSKRDRSNYGYTF
TRBV9	-	-	TRBJ2-7	TGTGCCAGCAGCGTCGGGGCCCTGGGGACCTACGAGCAGTACTTC	CASSVGALGTYEQYF
TRBV9	-	TRBD2	TRBJ2-1	TGTGCCAGCAGCGTCCGTGCCGGGAGGGTCAATGAGCAGTTCTTC	CASSVRAGRVNEQFF
TRBV20-1	once	TRBD2	TRBJ2-5	TGCAGTGCTAGTCAGCGGGGAGAGACCCAGTACTTC	CSASQRGETQYF
TRBV3-1/TRBV3-2	-	-	TRBJ1-5	TGTGCCAGCAGCCAAGGACCGCTAGGCAATCAGCCCCAGCATTTT	CASSQGPLGNQPQHF
TRBV28	-	-	TRBJ1-1	TGTGCCAGCAGTTTAGAGGGAGGTACTGAAGCTTTCTTT	CASSLEGGTEAFF
TRBV21-1	-	-	TRBJ2-3	TGTGCCAGCAGCAAAATTGGACTAGCGGGAGGGCCCCTCCGCACAGATACGCAGTATTTT	CASSKIGLAGGPLRTDTQYF
TRBV5-1	-	TRBD2	TRBJ2-7	TGCGCCAGCAGCTTCGGACTAGCGGGAGAAAAGCAGTACTTC	CASSFGLAGEKQYF
TRBV27	once	-	TRBJ1-5	TGTGCCAGCAGTTTGGTCAGAAATAGCAATCAGCCCCAGCATTTT	CASSLVRNSNQPQHF
TRBV6-2/TRBV6-3	-	TRBD1	TRBJ1-2	TGTGCCAGCAGTCGCCCGGGACAGGGCTTCTATGGCTACACCTTC	CASSRPGQGFYGYTF
TRBV4-1	-	TRBD1	TRBJ1-3	TGCGCCAGCAGCCAACCGGGACAGGGGGCTGGAAACACCATATATTTT	CASSQPGQGAGNTIYF
TRBV6-5	-	-	TRBJ1-6	TGTGCCAGCAGTAGAGGTGGGGAATCACCCCTCCACTTT	CASSRGGESPLHF
TRBV10-3	few	TRBD1	TRBJ1-1	TGTGCCATCAGAGGACAGGGAAACACTGAAGCTTTCTTT	CAIRGQGNTEAFF
TRBV6-1	-	-	TRBJ2-1	TGTGCCAGCAGTGAACTCTTTGACAGTACCTACAATGAGCAGTTCTTC	CASSELFDSTYNEQFF
TRBV6-2/TRBV6-3	once	-	TRBJ1-6	TGTGCCAGCAGTTATGGACAGTATAATTCACCCCTCCACTTT	CASSYGQYNSPLHF
TRBV6-2/TRBV6-3	-	-	TRBJ1-2	TGTGCCAGCAGTTACTCGGCAGAAGCTAACTATGGCTACACCTTC	CASSYSAEANYGYTF
TRBV5-6	once	-	TRBJ2-5	TGTGCCAGCAGTCATTATGGGGCCTCGGGGGAGACCCAGTACTTC	CASSHYGASGETQYF
TRBV4-1	-	TRBD1	TRBJ1-2	TGCGCCAGCAGCCAACGGACCCAGGGGGGGGCAAACTATGGCTACACCTTC	CASSQRTQGGANYGYTF
TRBV18	-	-	TRBJ2-2	TGTGCCAGCTCAGAAAGCGGGAACACCGGGGAGCTGTTTTTT	CASSESGNTGELFF
TRBV30	-	-	TRBJ2-1	TGTGCCTGGTCTGAGGGTAACTATGAGCAGTTCTTC	CAWSEGNYEQFF
TRBV7-9	once	TRBD1	TRBJ2-7	TGTGCCAGCAGCTTAGAACAGGGGTGGGCCTACGAGCAGTACTTC	CASSLEQGWAYEQYF
TRBV30	-	TRBD2	TRBJ2-7	TGTGCCTGGAGGTCCGGGACTAGCGCAACCTACGAGCAGTACTTC	CAWRSGTSATYEQYF
TRBV5-4	-	TRBD2	TRBJ2-5	TGTGCCAGCAGCTTGATGGCGGGAGGTGATCAAGAGACCCAGTACTTC	CASSLMAGGDQETQYF
TRBV7-9	once	-	TRBJ1-1	TGTGCCAGCAGCTTAGCTGGGGTGAACACTGAAGCTTTCTTT	CASSLAGVNTEAFF
TRBV24-1	-	-	TRBJ2-3	TGTGCCACCAGTGATCCGGGTGCAGATACGCAGTATTTT	CATSDPGADTQYF
TRBV9	-	-	TRBJ2-1	TGTGCCAGCAGCGTAGATGTCGGGGTGAAGAACGATGAGCAGTTCTTC	CASSVDVGVKNDEQFF
TRBV28	-	-	TRBJ1-3	TGTGCCAGCAGTTTCCGACAGTTCTCTGGAAACACCATATATTTT	CASSFRQFSGNTIYF
TRBV3-1/TRBV3-2	-	-	TRBJ1-1	TGTGCCAGCAGGCTGGGGGGCTTCAGCACTGAAGCTTTCTTT	CASRLGGFSTEAFF
TRBV7-2	few	-	TRBJ1-5	TGTGCCAGCAGCTTACAGAATCAGCCCCAGCATTTT	CASSLQNQPQHF
TRBV29-1	-	-	TRBJ1-2	TGCAGCGTTCCGGGGGCCGACGGGGGCTACACCTTC	CSVPGADGGYTF
TRBV7-9	-	TRBD1	TRBJ1-2	TGTGCCAGCAGCTTCACAACGGGACAGACGGATGGCTACACCTTC	CASSFTTGQTDGYTF
TRBV28	-	TRBD1	TRBJ2-1	TGTGCCAGCAGTCCCCCCCCGGGACAGGCTCGCAATGAGCAGTTCTTC	CASSPPPGQARNEQFF
TRBV9	-	-	TRBJ1-2	TGTGCCAGCAGCCCTCGGGAATTGAACTATGGCTACACCTTC	CASSPRELNYGYTF